The source of this T cell receptor (beta chain) is a study of blood T cells in healthy people across ages. As for the study in general: Capture by template switching was about one barcoded beta molecule per two T cells.

V gave up 3 bases and J gave up 2 bases, with 7 bases separating them. Germline V gene data show CDR1 as SEHNR and CDR2 as FQNEAQ (reference sequence). The CDR3 totals 13 residues. The study recruited healthy Caucasian donors from Russia who were aged about 6 to 90. Sample-barcoded 5' priming and a J-beta primer mix drove a second PCR of roughly 7 to 11 cycles. TCRdb fed the 5' RACE reads into MiXCR, producing one record per CDR3 protein. Altogether 750,000 or so distinct CDR3 sequences are present, 25% being singletons, with the ten largest covering 9.4%. The same data also contributed to another study, on T cells of mothers and their children. From that second work: Each mother gave over 8 million TCR beta CDR3 reads; each child, a few million.

The sequenced material came from blood. This TCR came from a boy aged 5-17 years in good health. This chain joins TRBV7-9 and TRBJ2-5; D unclear. The CDR3 loop is CASSFYLQETQYF. Written as DNA, the CDR3 is TGTGCCAGCAGCTTCTACCTACAAGAGACCCAGTACTTC.